These T cell receptor beta chains were read from a single sample in a study of CD8 T cells in ankylosing spondylitis. TCRdb redid the calling of the 5' RACE reads with MiXCR, one entry per CDR3 protein. The data contain approximately 190,000 distinct CDR3 sequences, 10% to 15% of them seen just once; the ten biggest clones take up approximately 10%. The specimen sequenced was blood, either unsorted or a sorted T cell fraction (not recorded which). The receptors were gathered from a female donor with ankylosing spondylitis or in good health (not recorded which). Each CDR3 is given with its conserved first and last residue. A D gene is named only where the DNA matches it firmly. Some rows mark clone size as missing; the rest say once, few, many or name a class of expanded clone.

TRBD1 TRBJ1-1 many TRBV12-3/TRBV12-4 CASSRTGGDTEAFF
TRBD2 TRBJ2-1 many TRBV20-1 CSAPPASGLANDNEQFF
TRBD1 TRBJ1-1 NA TRBV29-1 CSVVRRGNIEAFF
NA TRBJ2-7 few TRBV7-2 CASSLGWAGTSSYEQYF
TRBD1 TRBJ2-2 many TRBV28 CASRPQGASGELFF
TRBD1 TRBJ2-1 few TRBV5-1 CASTPGQGAGEQFF
NA TRBJ2-1 many TRBV12-3/TRBV12-4 CASTYGESSYNEQFF
TRBD2 TRBJ2-1 few TRBV6-4 CASSDAAGSYNEQFF
TRBD1 TRBJ2-2 many TRBV20-1 CSARLDRGSTGELFF
TRBD1 TRBJ2-7 NA TRBV20-1 CSAPDRASEQYF
TRBD1 TRBJ2-1 many TRBV7-9 CASSPRTSRGRKDEQFF
NA TRBJ1-5 many TRBV20-1 CSARDLLGGRGSNQPQHF
TRBD1 TRBJ1-1 many TRBV12-3/TRBV12-4 CASSLRGGGTEAFF
NA TRBJ1-4 NA TRBV19 CASSIGPATNEKLFF
TRBD1 TRBJ2-1 few TRBV6-1 CASSPGQGAYYQFF
TRBD1 TRBJ2-5 NA TRBV11-2 CASSYIFGQGGETQYF
TRBD2 TRBJ2-4 NA TRBV20-1 CSARQLAGGSINIQYF
TRBD1 TRBJ1-4 many TRBV5-1 CASSSGTGARATNEKLFF
TRBD2 TRBJ2-3 NA TRBV20-1 CSASGSGADTQYF
NA TRBJ2-2 many TRBV5-1 CASSFSGNTGELFF
NA TRBJ2-5 NA TRBV28 CATNDQGRETQYF
TRBD2 TRBJ2-1 few TRBV11-2 CASSLVVSSGWSYNEQFF
TRBD2 TRBJ2-4 many TRBV20-1 CSASRTSGAKNIQYF
TRBD1 TRBJ1-5 many TRBV25-1 CASSEGTGDVDQPQHF
NA TRBJ2-7 NA TRBV5-1 CASSLGTPTYEQYF
NA TRBJ1-1 NA TRBV19 CASRIGTQGRNTEAFF
NA TRBJ1-1 once TRBV27 CASSLRALLNTEAFF
TRBD2 TRBJ2-3 many TRBV7-2 CASSITSGITDTQYF
TRBD1 TRBJ1-2 NA TRBV5-1 CASSSRSGQGGYGYTF
TRBD2 TRBJ2-7 few TRBV7-8 CASSSRTSGRGHEQYF
NA TRBJ2-7 few TRBV29-1 CSVEDAVSYEQYF
NA TRBJ1-2 few TRBV12-3/TRBV12-4 CASLLQGRSYGYTF
NA TRBJ2-5 NA TRBV4-3 CASSQRGEETQYF
NA TRBJ2-1 many TRBV10-3 CAISDWGSGSYNEQFF